A selection of T cell receptor beta chains follows, all from one sample in a study of graft-versus-host responses after intestinal transplantation. These receptors have no known antigen. Assay used: immunoSEQ multiplex PCR; TCRdb lists only in-frame clones, some missing. Of about 130,000 clones listed, roughly 91% are singletons. The source was unstimulated CD4+ T cells sorted from spleen or lymph node cells, collected before intestinal transplant. These TCRs come from a human donor who received an intestinal transplant. Each CDR3 is given with its conserved first and last residue. Only some rows state a clone size, as once, few, many or a class for expanded clones.

j_call v_call clone_size cdr3_aa
TRBJ2-1 TRBV19 . CASSGTGGYEQFF
TRBJ2-1 TRBV11-3 . CASSPGPLAGGTNEQFF
TRBJ2-1 TRBV28 . CASRGDRRYNEQFF
TRBJ2-3 TRBV9 . CASSVGGGTADTQYF
TRBJ1-2 TRBV5-1 . CASSLAGGSNYGYTF
TRBJ1-2 TRBV7-3 once CASSLAPQGAGGYTF
TRBJ2-1 TRBV7-2 . CASSLAGTHYNEQFF
TRBJ2-7 TRBV6-1 . CASGVAGAFSYEQYF
TRBJ2-1 TRBV7-2 . CASSQTTGTSVNEQFF
TRBJ2-7 TRBV18 . CASSPRRGSYEQYF